These 2 T cell receptor beta chains were all obtained from the same sample, sequenced in a study of T cell changes during pregnancy in multiple sclerosis. The table came from immunoSEQ multiplex PCR; TCRdb's copy has only in-frame clones and leaves some out. The table shows 30,000 to 35,000 clones, with roughly nine tenths occurring only once. Sequenced here: CD8+ T cells from peripheral blood mononuclear cells, sampled in the first trimester of pregnancy. Every receptor here comes from a female donor with multiple sclerosis, enrolled in a pregnancy study.

The rearrangement links TRBV7-2 to TRBJ2-7; TRBD2 matches at 7 bases. Germline trimming cut 1 base from V and 1 base from J; bases unmatched to any gene: 1. Germline lookup yields CDR1 SGHTA and CDR2 FQGNSA. The CDR3 covers 14 residues. CDR3 region: CASSLGGGSYEQYF. The CDR3 DNA reads as TGTGCCAGCAGCTTAGGGGGGGGTTCCTACGAGCAGTACTTC.

The chain employs TRBV9 and TRBJ2-7; D unresolved. V dropped 0 bases and J dropped 5 bases, with 12 bases sitting between them. This CDR3 is 14 amino acids long. Per germline, CDR1 SGDLS and CDR2 YYNGEE. The CDR3 sequence: CASSVDYSHDEQYF. The CDR3 bases are TGTGCCAGCAGCGTAGATTACAGTCACGACGAGCAGTACTTC. Complete variable domain (other parts from reference TRBV9 and TRBJ2-7): DSGVTQTPKHLITATGQRVTLRCSPRSGDLSVYWYQQSLDQGLQFLIQYYNGEERAKGNILERFSAQQFPDLHSELNLSSLELGDSALYFCASSVDYSHDEQYFGPGTRLTVT.